Shown below are 12 T cell receptor beta chains from a single sample sequenced in a study of molecular identifiers for immune sequencing clone quantification. TCRdb used MiXCR to reprocess the PCR reads, holding one entry per CDR3 protein. The sample holds about 320,000 distinct CDR3 sequences, 20% to 25% seen once. Sequencing input: naive CD8+ T cells from blood, with Jurkat cell RNA spiked in. Subset defined: FACS-sorted CD8+CD4-CCR7+CD45RA+ naive T cells. The receptors come from a human donor in good health. Some libraries in this study had Jurkat cell RNA spiked in.

This clonotype was recorded at least ten times. This chain joins TRBV19 and TRBJ2-5; TRBD2 aligns across 7 bases. Germline CDR1 is LNHDA and CDR2 is SQIVND (reference sequence). CDR3 length equals 15 residues. V lost 5 bases to trimming and J lost 0 bases; unmatched junction nucleotides: 6. The CDR3 DNA reads TGTGCCAGTAGTCCCGGGGAGGGGCACCAAGAGACCCAGTACTTC. Protein product: CASSPGEGHQETQYF.

This clonotype was recorded at least ten times. The CDR3 DNA reads as TGTGCCAGCAGTTACGAGATCCCAGAACAGGGACAGCCCCAGCATTTT. Amino acid sequence: CASSYEIPEQGQPQHF. The chain employs TRBV6-5 and TRBJ1-5, with a tentative D call TRBD1 (6 bases). Trimming took 2 bases from V and 7 from J, leaving 18 bases between them. The CDR3 is made up of 16 amino acids. CDR1 and CDR2 from the germline V gene are MNHEY and SVGAGI.

This clonotype was picked up a small number of times. One end of the junction is discordant with germline, which a read error may explain. This rearrangement joins TRBV27 to TRBJ1-6; D ambiguous. The germline V gene encodes CDR1 MNHEY and CDR2 SMNVEV (reference sequence). The CDR3 contains 14 residues. The chain's CDR3 is CASSPAGHNSPLRF. The CDR3 DNA reads as TGTGCCAGCAGTCCGGCCGGCCATAATTCACCCCTCCGCTTT.

As to this clonotype: A clone one base away is much larger, so this may be a read error. This rearrangement joins TRBV7-6 to TRBJ2-3, with D unclear. Per germline, CDR1 SGHVS and CDR2 FNYEAQ. This CDR3 has 12 residues. CDR3 region: CVSSHGTDTQYF. CDR3 nucleotide sequence: TGTGTCAGCAGCCATGGCACAGATACGCAGTATTTT.

CDR3 region: CASSLLGTSGCSQETQYF. In DNA form, the CDR3 reads TGTGCCAGCAGTTTACTCGGGACTAGCGGGTGTAGCCAAGAGACCCAGTACTTC. This chain connects TRBV12-3 or TRBV12-4 to TRBJ2-5; 12 bases agree with TRBD2. V lost 2 bases and J lost 1; bases outside the gene matches: 8. CDR3 length equals 18 residues.

As for this clonotype: Being one base from a much bigger clone, this may be a read error. The chain uses TRBV5-3 and TRBJ2-7; 8 nucleotides line up with TRBD1. TRBV5-3 is flagged as an ORF with uncertain function. The CDR3 length is 16 residues. CDR3 in DNA: TGTGCCAGCAGCTTGGAGGTGACAGGGGTGCCAGGCGAGCAGTACTTC. This encodes CASSLEVTGVPGEQYF.

This clonotype was detected many times. V and J are TRBV7-9 and TRBJ2-3; perhaps D is TRBD1 or TRBD2 (5 bases each). This CDR3 has 16 residues. Germline loops: CDR1 SEHNR, CDR2 FQNEAQ (reference sequence). With 5 bases removed from V and 10 bases from J, the gap between germline ends came to 25 bases. The CDR3 loop reads CASSESGTGRVWAQYF. The CDR3 DNA follows: TGTGCCAGCAGCGAATCCGGGACCGGTCGTGTGTGGGCGCAGTATTTT.

This clonotype was found a few times. The V call is TRBV28, the J call TRBJ2-1, with D perhaps matching TRBD2 (6 bases). The CDR3 is 17 residues long. Germline V gene data show CDR1 as MDHEN and CDR2 as SYDVKM. Trimming took 2 bases from V and 4 from J, leaving 18 bases between them. CDR3 bases: TGTGCCAGCAGTTTAAATGGTCGGAGGGTAGCTTACAATGAGCAGTTCTTC. Translation gives CASSLNGRRVAYNEQFF.

This clonotype showed up just a few times. The junction departs from the called germline gene at one end, perhaps through a read error. This chain joins TRBV7-9 and TRBJ1-1; no clear D gene. Germline V gene sequence: CDR1 SEHNR, CDR2 FQNEAQ (reference sequence). This CDR3 has 13 residues. The chain's CDR3 is CAGSLGPNTEAFF. CDR3 in DNA: TGTGCCGGCAGCTTAGGGCCGAACACTGAAGCTTTCTTT.

The chain couples TRBV4-3 to TRBJ2-3; 7 bases map to TRBD2. The junction had 8 bases not matched to a gene; V was cut back by 0 bases and J by 5 bases. Per germline, CDR1 LGHNA and CDR2 YSLEER. CDR3 length equals 16 residues. The CDR3 reads CASSQDGAGVKDTQYF. The CDR3 coding sequence is TGCGCCAGCAGCCAAGATGGGGCGGGAGTGAAAGATACGCAGTATTTT.

This clonotype was seen at least ten times. V usage is TRBV10-3 and J usage is TRBJ2-7; unclear D gene. CDR1 is ENHRY, CDR2 SYGVKD, per germline. V was pared by 2 bases and J by 6 bases, with 5 bases between. This CDR3 comprises 11 residues. The CDR3 DNA reads as TGTGCCATCAGTGAGGTTGGCGAGCAGTACTTC. Amino acid sequence: CAISEVGEQYF.

There are a few counts of this clonotype. The chain is built from TRBV4-3 and TRBJ2-3, with 7 bases lining up with TRBD2. There are 15 residues in the CDR3. Germline V gene data show CDR1 as LGHNA and CDR2 as YSLEER. V was pared by 0 bases and J by 5 bases, with 5 bases of the junction left unmatched. The CDR3 loop is CASSQDSRGLDTQYF. The CDR3 nucleotides are TGCGCCAGCAGCCAAGACTCGCGGGGGTTAGATACGCAGTATTTT.